The next 20 T cell receptor beta chains were all read from a single sample in a study of cytomegalovirus exposure and HLA in healthy donors (dated by TCRdb to the late 2010s). Library generation was performed with the immunoSEQ multiplex PCR assay. The multiplex PCR relied on a mix of 60 forward primers for TCR Vbeta segments and 13 reverse primers for TCR Jbeta segments. Not all clones reach the TCRdb copy of this immuneACCESS table, which keeps in-frame sequences only. Checked studies attribute under half of the gap to unresolved V genes and leave the rest unexplained. The sample has 89,000 or so clones on record, approximately 84% of them singletons. The top ten hold 5.6% of the sample. The sequenced sample consisted of PBMCs. Receptors were obtained from a woman under 30 in good health and CMV-seropositive.

The rearrangement links TRBV27 to TRBJ2-3; D is ambiguous. CDR1 is MNHEY, CDR2 SMNVEV, per germline (reference sequence). V gave up 5 bases and J gave up 3 bases, with 18 bases separating them. The CDR3 is 16 amino acids. CDR3 bases: TGTGCCAGCAGTCCGTTTGAACCCCCACTAACAGATACGCAGTATTTT. As protein: CASSPFEPPLTDTQYF.

The chain is built from TRBV7-6 and TRBJ2-7; 10 nucleotides agree with TRBD1. V trimming: 1 base; J trimming: 7 bases; junction bases outside the gene matches: 13. CDR1 and CDR2 (germline): SGHVS, FNYEAQ. The CDR3 runs to 17 residues. The CDR3 spells CASSLEPGGQGVGEQYF. The DNA of the CDR3 is TGTGCCAGCAGCTTAGAACCCGGTGGACAGGGGGTGGGAGAGCAGTACTTC.

V gene TRBV25-1 combines with J gene TRBJ2-5, with 7 bases that match TRBD1. Germline V gives CDR1 MGHDK, CDR2 SYGVNS. J gave up 5 bases and V 2 bases, and 11 bases lay outside the gene matches. The CDR3 totals 16 residues. DNA of the CDR3: TGTGCCAGCAGTGAACCCCCGACAGGGAGATGGGAGACCCAGTACTTC. Translation: CASSEPPTGRWETQYF.

The chain employs TRBV6-1 and TRBJ1-4; no reliable D call. V was clipped by 5 bases and J by 0 bases, with 10 bases between them. Looked up from germline, CDR1 is MNHNS and CDR2 is SASEGT. This CDR3 is 15 amino acids long. This chain's CDR3 is CASSQTASTNEKLFF. The DNA for the CDR3 is TGTGCCAGCAGTCAAACAGCATCAACTAATGAAAAACTGTTTTTT.

This sequence joins TRBV6-4 and TRBJ2-2; D may be TRBD1 (5 bases). V lost 6 bases and J 4 bases, leaving 9 bases between the germline ends. Germline assignment: CDR1 MRHNA and CDR2 SNTAGT. The CDR3 runs to 13 residues. In DNA, the CDR3 is TGTGCCAGCAGCCAGGGCTCCACCGGGGAGCTGTTTTTT. Amino acid sequence: CASSQGSTGELFF.

This chain uses TRBV6-5 with TRBJ1-6, with no clear D. This CDR3 has 12 amino acids. Germline CDR1 reads MNHEY; CDR2 reads SVGAGI. Trimming pared 5 bases from V and 10 bases from J, leaving 9 bases between. The CDR3 loop reads CASSKNVSPLHF. In DNA, the CDR3 is TGTGCCAGCAGTAAAAATGTATCACCCCTCCACTTT.

V gene TRBV4-2 combines with J gene TRBJ1-5; maybe TRBD1 (6 bases). This CDR3 spans 15 amino acids. Germline values: CDR1 LGHNA, CDR2 YNFKEQ. With 1 base removed from V and 4 bases from J, the gap between germline ends came to 11 bases. The DNA for the CDR3 is TGTGCCAGCAGCCAAGTTACCCAGGGGAATCAGCCCCAGCATTTT. Protein: CASSQVTQGNQPQHF.

The genes are TRBV13 and TRBJ1-6, with D perhaps matching TRBD1 (5 bases). With 3 bases removed from V and 5 bases from J, the gap between germline ends came to 11 bases. The CDR3 totals 15 residues. CDR1 PRHDT and CDR2 FYEKMQ come from the germline V gene (reference sequence). This chain's CDR3 is CASSFFAGNNSPLHF. The DNA of the CDR3 is TGTGCCAGCAGCTTTTTCGCAGGGAATAATTCACCCCTCCACTTT.

The chain couples TRBV5-1 to TRBJ1-2; 7 bases match TRBD1. CDR3 size: 15 residues. Unmatched junction bases numbered 7, after V lost 0 bases and J lost 5 bases. In germline, CDR1 is SGHRS, CDR2 YFSETQ. The CDR3: CASSLEGAPGYGYTF. The CDR3 DNA is TGCGCCAGCAGCTTGGAGGGGGCCCCGGGATATGGCTACACCTTC.

The CDR3 here is CASSESGGPHSYEQYF. DNA for the CDR3: TGTGCCAGCAGTGAATCGGGAGGCCCCCACTCCTACGAGCAGTACTTC. The chain recombines TRBV25-1 with TRBJ2-7, with 7 bases aligning to TRBD2. This CDR3 is 16 amino acids long. From germline, CDR1 is MGHDK and CDR2 SYGVNS. V lost 1 base and J lost 0; bases outside the gene matches: 6.

The rearrangement joins TRBV7-3 to TRBJ2-3; D ambiguous. The CDR3 spans 13 residues. The ends were cut back, 1 base at V and 6 bases at J, with 8 bases in the middle. Germline CDR1 and CDR2: SGHTA and FQGTGA. CDR3 sequence reads: CASSLSGWDTQYF. CDR3 nucleotides: TGTGCCAGCAGCTTAAGCGGTTGGGATACGCAGTATTTT.

The chain employs TRBV6-5 and TRBJ2-7; D perhaps matches TRBD1 (6 bases). V was trimmed by 6 bases and J by 2 bases, leaving 14 bases between them. Germline V gene lookup returns CDR1 MNHEY and CDR2 SVGAGI. The CDR3 consists of 14 residues. The CDR3 sequence: CASRTGNDPYEQYF. CDR3 coding DNA: TGTGCCAGCAGAACAGGGAACGATCCCTACGAGCAGTACTTC.

This clone was counted once. This chain connects TRBV4-1 to TRBJ2-7, with 7 bases lining up with TRBD1. Germline assignment: CDR1 MGHRA and CDR2 YSYEKL. The CDR3 runs 15 residues. The V gene end was trimmed by 3 bases and the J gene end by 3 bases; junction bases not matched to a gene: 8. CDR3 DNA: TGCGCCAGCAGCCAGACAGGGCAGGGAAACTACGAGCAGTACTTC. This translates into CASSQTGQGNYEQYF.

The J gene is TRBJ2-3, the V gene TRBV7-3; D possibly corresponds to TRBD2 (6 bases). This CDR3 contains 15 residues. Between the trimmed V and J ends, which lost 2 bases and 2 bases, there was a span of 11 bases. Germline CDR1 SGHTA, CDR2 FQGTGA. The CDR3 here is CASSLRASVTDTQYF. CDR3 coding DNA: TGTGCCAGCAGCTTACGGGCTAGCGTCACAGATACGCAGTATTTT. Full variable domain (missing parts from reference TRBV7-3 and TRBJ2-3): GAGVSQTPSNKVTEKGKYVELRCDPISGHTALYWYRQSLGQGPEFLIYFQGTGAADDSGLPNDRFFAVRPEGSVSTLKIQRTERGDSAVYLCASSLRASVTDTQYFGPGTRLTVL.

This clone was observed a handful of times. The chain has TRBV6-1 and TRBJ2-2; D may be TRBD2 (6 bases). The CDR3 sequence is 15 residues long. The V gene lost 3 bases and the J gene lost 1 base, with 9 bases spanning the gap. CDR1 is MNHNS, CDR2 SASEGT, per germline. The CDR3 reads CASSDVSGNTGELFF. CDR3 bases: TGTGCCAGCAGTGATGTTAGCGGGAACACCGGGGAGCTGTTTTTT.

J is TRBJ1-1 and V is TRBV27; 10 positions agree with TRBD1. Per the germline V gene, CDR1 is MNHEY and CDR2 is SMNVEV (reference sequence). The CDR3 runs to 15 residues. With V trimmed by 6 bases and J by 5 bases, 9 bases remained unmatched. The CDR3 here is CASSAGTGAFTEAFF. CDR3 bases: TGTGCCAGCAGCGCCGGGACAGGGGCTTTTACTGAAGCTTTCTTT.

The gene calls are TRBV5-1 and TRBJ1-1; D ambiguous. Germline V gene sequence: CDR1 SGHRS, CDR2 YFSETQ. This CDR3 is built from 14 residues. Trimming left V 2 bases short and J 4 bases short, with 12 bases between. The CDR3 region is CASSFRQVGTEAFF. CDR3 nucleotide sequence: TGCGCCAGCAGCTTCCGGCAGGTGGGCACTGAAGCTTTCTTT.

The sample holds one count of this clone. The chain joins TRBV7-8 to TRBJ1-5, with 8 bases matching TRBD1. Trimming cost V 3 bases and J 7 bases; bases outside gene matches: 8. The V gene's germline CDR1 is SGHVS and CDR2 FQNEAQ. This CDR3 is 15 amino acids long. CDR3 nucleotides: TGTGCCAGCAGCTTCCGACAGGGGCGTGGACAGCCCCAGCATTTT. It encodes CASSFRQGRGQPQHF.

A few counts support this clone. The genes are TRBV6-5 and TRBJ2-5, with 12 bases aligning to TRBD1. The CDR3 sequence is 16 residues long. Germline V gives CDR1 MNHEY, CDR2 SVGAGI. V lost 2 bases to trimming and J lost 5 bases; unmatched junction nucleotides: 6. The CDR3 DNA sequence: TGTGCCAGCAGTTACATACCGGGACAGGGGGCCGAGACCCAGTACTTC. Its protein product is CASSYIPGQGAETQYF.

J is TRBJ1-1 and V is TRBV20-1; D uncertain. Per the germline V gene, CDR1 is DFQATT and CDR2 is SNEGSKA (reference sequence). This CDR3 contains 11 residues. Trimming took off 5 bases at V and 3 bases at J, with 7 bases between the two ends. This CDR3 reads CSAVPYTEAFF. The CDR3 nucleotides read TGCAGTGCTGTTCCATACACTGAAGCTTTCTTT.